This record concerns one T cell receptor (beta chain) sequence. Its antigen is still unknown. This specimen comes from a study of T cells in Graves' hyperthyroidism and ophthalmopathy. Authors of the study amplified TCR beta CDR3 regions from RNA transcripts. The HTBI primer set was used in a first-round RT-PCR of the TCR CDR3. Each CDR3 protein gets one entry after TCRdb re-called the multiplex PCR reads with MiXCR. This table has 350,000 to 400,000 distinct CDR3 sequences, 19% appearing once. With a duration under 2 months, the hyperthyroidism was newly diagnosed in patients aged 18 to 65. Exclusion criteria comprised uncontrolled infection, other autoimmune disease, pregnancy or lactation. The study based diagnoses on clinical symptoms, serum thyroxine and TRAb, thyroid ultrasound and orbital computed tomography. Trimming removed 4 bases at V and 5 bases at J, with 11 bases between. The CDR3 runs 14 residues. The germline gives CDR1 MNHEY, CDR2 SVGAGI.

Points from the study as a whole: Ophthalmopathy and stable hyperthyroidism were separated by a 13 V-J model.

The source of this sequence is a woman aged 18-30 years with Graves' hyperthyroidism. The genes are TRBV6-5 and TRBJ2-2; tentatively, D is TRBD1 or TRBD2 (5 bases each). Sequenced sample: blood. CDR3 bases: TGTGCCAGCAGTTCTGAGGGGTGGACCGGGGAGCTGTTTTTT. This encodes CASSSEGWTGELFF.